A single sample gave rise to the 29 T cell receptor beta chains below, sequenced in a study of blood T cell repertoires in COVID-19. Measured with immunoSEQ multiplex PCR; TCRdb has only the in-frame clones, and not every one. The sample consists of fewer than 300,000 clones, approximately 85% of them appearing once. The sequenced sample was peripheral blood. These receptors all come from a human donor with COVID-19, enrolled during active disease. The donor label of this sample is uncertain.

The rearrangement links TRBV6-5 to TRBJ2-1; 8 nucleotides match TRBD2. Germline V gene data show CDR1 as MNHEY and CDR2 as SVGAGI. V lost 6 bases, J lost 4 bases, and 5 bases stayed unmatched. The length of the CDR3 is 14 residues. CDR3 nucleotides: TGTGCCAGCAGAACTAGCGGAGGGTACAATGAGCAGTTCTTC. Protein sequence: CASRTSGGYNEQFF.

CDR3 nucleotide sequence: TGTGCCACCAGCAGAGCGGGAGGGCCAGGCTACGAGCAGTACTTC. It specifies CATSRAGGPGYEQYF. The chain joins TRBV15 to TRBJ2-7, with TRBD2 matching 8 bases. Germline CDR1 LNHNV, CDR2 YYDKDF (reference sequence). Trimming cost V 1 base and J 3 bases; bases outside gene matches: 5. The CDR3 contains 15 residues.

This chain links TRBV28 with TRBJ1-2; D might be TRBD1 (5 bases). The CDR3 extends over 16 amino acids. The germline V and J ends were trimmed by 1 base and 2 bases, with 14 bases remaining between them. CDR1 is MDHEN and CDR2 is SYDVKM in the germline V gene. DNA of the CDR3: TGTGCCAGCAGTTTATCGGGGGACCGTACGAACTATGGCTACACCTTC. Amino acid sequence: CASSLSGDRTNYGYTF.

This clone was counted many times. Other DNA sequences from this sample encode an identical CDR3 as well. J is TRBJ2-7 and V is TRBV19; 10 positions match TRBD1. CDR3 length: 13 residues. The germline V gene has CDR1 LNHDA and CDR2 SQIVND (reference sequence). Trimming cost V 4 bases and J 3 bases; bases outside gene matches: 0. The chain's CDR3 is CASSRDRGYEQYF. CDR3 DNA: TGTGCCAGTAGTAGGGACAGGGGCTACGAGCAGTACTTC.

V gene TRBV2 combines with J gene TRBJ2-3, with D perhaps matching TRBD1 (6 bases). The V gene lost 4 bases and the J gene lost 4 bases, with 15 bases spanning the gap. This CDR3 region has 15 residues. In germline, CDR1 is SNHLY, CDR2 FYNNEI. DNA for the CDR3: TGTGCCAGCAGTGTAATCAGGGGTGGGGCAGATACGCAGTATTTT. Translated: CASSVIRGGADTQYF.

The V and J genes are TRBV16 and TRBJ2-1; TRBD2 matches at 13 bases. CDR1 is KGHSY and CDR2 is FQNENV in the germline V gene. The J segment lost 0 bases and the V segment lost 1 base, leaving 6 bases of the junction unmatched. This CDR3 is 19 amino acids long. CDR3 in amino acids: CASSQFRGLAGSSYNEQFF. DNA of the CDR3: TGTGCCAGCAGCCAATTCAGGGGACTAGCGGGAAGCTCCTACAATGAGCAGTTCTTC. Complete variable domain (other parts from reference TRBV16 and TRBJ2-1): GEEVAQTPKHLVRGEGQKAKLYCAPIKGHSYVFWYQQVLKNEFKFLISFQNENVFDETGMPKERFSAKCLPNSPCSLEIQATKLEDSAVYFCASSQFRGLAGSSYNEQFFGPGTRLTVL.

This chain uses TRBV6-2 or TRBV6-3 with TRBJ1-1; 7 bases are shared with TRBD1. This CDR3 contains 14 residues. The V and J ends lost 5 bases and 4 bases, in that order; junction bases with no gene match: 7. Looked up from germline, CDR1 is MNHEY and CDR2 is SVGEGT. The CDR3: CASSQGQEGTEAFF. The DNA for the CDR3 is TGTGCCAGCAGTCAAGGACAGGAGGGCACTGAAGCTTTCTTT.

A single count supports this clone. The chain has TRBV7-8 and TRBJ2-1; D is perhaps TRBD1 (6 bases). The ends were cut back, 7 bases at V and 4 bases at J, with 17 bases in the middle. The CDR3 is 15 amino acids. Germline assignment: CDR1 SGHVS and CDR2 FQNEAQ. The CDR3 sequence is CASTNSGASYNEQFF. CDR3 bases: TGTGCCAGCACCAACTCAGGGGCCTCTTACAATGAGCAGTTCTTC.

The chain carries TRBV28 and TRBJ2-7; TRBD1 matches 8 bases. Germline V CDR1 and CDR2: MDHEN, SYDVKM. CDR3 length: 15 amino acids. V lost 6 bases and J lost 0; bases outside the gene matches: 7. CDR3 nucleotides: TGTGCCAGCAGGGGGGACAGGAGCAGCTCCTACGAGCAGTACTTC. It is translated as CASRGDRSSSYEQYF.

The gene calls are TRBV29-1 and TRBJ1-1, with D possibly being TRBD1 (5 bases). The CDR3 spans 16 residues. The germline CDR1 and CDR2 sequences are SQVTM and ANQGSEA. The V end was cut by 2 bases, the J end by 1 base, with 17 bases between. The CDR3 reads CSVEPLDSQGNTEAFF. The CDR3 DNA is TGCAGCGTTGAACCTCTCGACAGCCAAGGGAACACTGAAGCTTTCTTT.

The V and J genes are TRBV3-1 (or the pseudogene TRBV3-2) and TRBJ1-2; no firm D call. The length of the CDR3 is 14 residues. Trimming removed 4 bases from V and 2 bases from J, with 11 bases in between. CDR1 and CDR2 from the germline V gene are LGHDT and YNNKEL (reference sequence). The CDR3, as DNA: TGTGCCAGCAGCCCCCGGGCGGGGAACTATGGCTACACCTTC. It translates to CASSPRAGNYGYTF.

The chain couples TRBV6-5 to TRBJ1-3; D unresolved. The CDR3 is made up of 15 amino acids. Deletions cut 7 bases from V and 3 bases from J, with 16 bases between. The germline CDR1 and CDR2 sequences are MNHEY and SVGAGI. The CDR3 here is CASTPDGGSGNTIYF. As DNA, the CDR3 is TGTGCCAGCACCCCCGACGGAGGGAGTGGAAACACCATATATTTT.

This sequence joins TRBV5-5 and TRBJ2-1; 8 bases align to TRBD2. Looked up from germline, CDR1 is SGHKS and CDR2 is YYEKEE (reference sequence). The CDR3 runs 17 residues. After removal of 6 bases from V and 7 bases from J, the junction contained 18 bases not matched to a gene. The CDR3 DNA sequence: TGTGCCAGCATCTATACCGGGACTAGGCCCTCGAGGAATGAGCAGTTCTTC. It encodes CASIYTGTRPSRNEQFF.

This clone was seen a few times. V is TRBV19 and J is TRBJ2-2, with D tentatively TRBD1 (8 bases). The V and J ends lost 11 bases and 5 bases respectively, with 24 bases between them. The CDR3 is made up of 16 amino acids. CDR1 and CDR2 from the germline V gene are LNHDA and SQIVND (reference sequence). The CDR3 DNA reads TGTGCCCGCCGAAGGGGGGGGCAGGGGGCTACCGGGGAGCTGTTTTTT. It encodes CARRRGGQGATGELFF.

CDR3: CASGTTSGGTYNEQFF. As DNA, the CDR3 is TGTGCTAGTGGGACGACTAGCGGGGGCACCTACAATGAGCAGTTCTTC. V usage is TRBV12-5 and J usage is TRBJ2-1; 12 bases align to TRBD2. The CDR3 contains 16 residues. The germline CDR1 and CDR2 sequences are LGHNT and FRNRAP. J was trimmed by 2 bases and V by 6 bases; bases with no gene match: 5.

This clone was detected a few times. The chain uses TRBV7-9 and TRBJ1-5, with D maybe TRBD1 (5 bases). Trimming cost V 1 base and J 4 bases, with 11 bases left between them. CDR3 length equals 15 residues. CDR1 is SEHNR, CDR2 FQNEAQ, per germline (reference sequence). CDR3 loop: CASSLEGGGNQPQHF. CDR3 nucleotides: TGTGCCAGCAGCTTAGAGGGCGGGGGGAATCAGCCCCAGCATTTT.

V usage is TRBV21-1 and J usage is TRBJ1-5; the table names TRBD1, a call not compared with the DNA. TRBV21-1 is described as a pseudogene. The CDR3 loop spans 14 amino acids. CDR3 amino acids: CASSMGPENQPQHF. The CDR3 nucleotides are TGTGCCAGCAGCATGGGGCCGGAGAATCAGCCCCAGCATTTT.

The V gene is TRBV27, the J gene TRBJ2-3; 13 bases are a match to TRBD2. In germline, CDR1 is MNHEY, CDR2 SMNVEV (reference sequence). After removal of 2 bases from V and 7 bases from J, the junction contained 3 bases not matched to a gene. The CDR3 length is 15 residues. CDR3 residues: CASSLGTSGKYTQYF. The CDR3 nucleotides are TGTGCCAGCAGTTTAGGGACTAGCGGGAAGTATACGCAGTATTTT.

This sequence joins TRBV25-1 and TRBJ2-1; TRBD2 aligns across 7 bases. The V gene end was trimmed by 4 bases and the J gene end by 3 bases; junction bases not matched to a gene: 6. Germline V CDR1 and CDR2: MGHDK, SYGVNS. The CDR3 is 15 amino acids. The chain's CDR3 is CASSVGAGNYNEQFF. As DNA, the CDR3 is TGTGCCAGCAGTGTAGGAGCGGGGAACTACAATGAGCAGTTCTTC.

Remarks on this clone: This sample includes further DNA sequences coding for the same CDR3. The chain has TRBV5-1 and TRBJ1-3; D is perhaps TRBD1 (5 bases). V dropped 4 bases and J dropped 0 bases, with 8 bases sitting between them. Germline values: CDR1 SGHRS, CDR2 YFSETQ. This CDR3 comprises 14 residues. Here the CDR3 reads CASSLTASGNTIYF. Written as DNA, the CDR3 is TGCGCCAGCAGCCTGACAGCCTCTGGAAACACCATATATTTT.

This clone was counted once. This sequence joins TRBV6-2 or TRBV6-3 and TRBJ1-2, with D unresolved. There are 12 residues in the CDR3. The germline CDR1 and CDR2 sequences are MNHEY and SVGEGT. V lost 5 bases to trimming and J lost 2 bases, with 6 bases between them. The CDR3 sequence: CASSGRNYGYTF. The CDR3 DNA sequence: TGTGCCAGCAGTGGGCGCAACTATGGCTACACCTTC.

V gene TRBV2 combines with J gene TRBJ2-1; 8 bases agree with TRBD2. Germline V lookup: CDR1 SNHLY, CDR2 FYNNEI. CDR3 size: 17 residues. After removal of 7 bases from V and 2 bases from J, the junction contained 13 bases not matched to a gene. The CDR3 nucleotides read TGTGCCAGCATTCCCACCCTAGCGGGCCTCACCTACAATGAGCAGTTCTTC. Translating it yields CASIPTLAGLTYNEQFF.

This clone has a handful of counts. CDR3 amino acids: CASSVREGSPDTQYF. In DNA, the CDR3 is TGTGCCAGCAGTGTTCGGGAGGGCTCTCCCGATACGCAGTATTTT. This chain uses TRBV25-1 with TRBJ2-3; 8 bases agree with TRBD2. The CDR3 is 15 amino acids. V was pared by 4 bases and J by 6 bases, with 9 bases of the junction left unmatched. CDR1 MGHDK and CDR2 SYGVNS come from the germline V gene.

The chain is built from TRBV5-6 and TRBJ1-2; the D is unclear. Trimming removed 4 bases at V and 6 bases at J, with 13 bases between. Germline V CDR1 and CDR2: SGHDT, YYEEEE. The CDR3 consists of 13 residues. This chain's CDR3 is CASSRTGSHGYTF. CDR3 DNA: TGTGCCAGCAGCCGGACGGGGTCTCATGGCTACACCTTC. The entire variable domain, with the rest obtained from reference TRBV5-6 and TRBJ1-2, is as follows: DAGVTQSPTHLIKTRGQQVTLRCSPKSGHDTVSWYQQALGQGPQFIFQYYEEEERQRGNFPDRFSGHQFPNYSSELNVNALLLGDSALYLCASSRTGSHGYTFGSGTRLTVV.

This chain uses TRBV6-1 with TRBJ2-7; D is ambiguous. Trimming removed 2 bases from V and 3 bases from J, with 14 bases in between. Looked up from germline, CDR1 is MNHNS and CDR2 is SASEGT. CDR3 length: 15 amino acids. CDR3 region: CASSELAEAFYEQYF. As DNA, the CDR3 is TGTGCCAGCAGTGAATTGGCTGAGGCATTCTACGAGCAGTACTTC.

The chain links TRBV10-1 to TRBJ2-3; possible D gene TRBD2, 5 bases. V shed 3 bases and J shed 5 bases, with 18 bases lying between them. The germline CDR1 and CDR2 sequences are WNHNN and SYGVQD (reference sequence). The CDR3 is made up of 16 amino acids. CDR3 region: CASSDRGLVRRDTQYF. CDR3 nucleotide sequence: TGCGCCAGCAGTGACAGAGGGCTAGTTCGTCGAGATACGCAGTATTTT.

This chain connects TRBV19 to TRBJ2-1; 11 bases are shared with TRBD2. After removal of 10 bases from V and 6 bases from J, the junction contained 5 bases not matched to a gene. Germline CDR1 is LNHDA and CDR2 is SQIVND (reference sequence). The CDR3 is made up of 13 amino acids. CDR3 loop: CANLSGRANEQFF. The CDR3, as DNA: TGTGCCAACCTTAGCGGGAGGGCCAATGAGCAGTTCTTC.

The chain uses TRBV6-2 or TRBV6-3 and TRBJ2-5; weak D call: TRBD2 (5 bases). V was clipped by 4 bases and J by 4 bases, with 7 bases between them. The CDR3 extends over 12 amino acids. Germline lookup yields CDR1 MNHEY and CDR2 SVGEGT. CDR3 amino acids: CASSSRGETQYF. The CDR3 DNA reads TGTGCCAGCAGTTCCCGGGGAGAGACCCAGTACTTC.

The chain recombines TRBV29-1 with TRBJ1-2, with 7 bases lining up with TRBD1. Germline CDR1 SQVTM, CDR2 ANQGSEA. Trimming cost V 0 bases and J 3 bases; bases outside gene matches: 7. The CDR3 covers 15 residues. CDR3: CSVEDRDSGHYGYTF. The DNA for the CDR3 is TGCAGCGTTGAAGACCGGGACAGCGGGCACTATGGCTACACCTTC.